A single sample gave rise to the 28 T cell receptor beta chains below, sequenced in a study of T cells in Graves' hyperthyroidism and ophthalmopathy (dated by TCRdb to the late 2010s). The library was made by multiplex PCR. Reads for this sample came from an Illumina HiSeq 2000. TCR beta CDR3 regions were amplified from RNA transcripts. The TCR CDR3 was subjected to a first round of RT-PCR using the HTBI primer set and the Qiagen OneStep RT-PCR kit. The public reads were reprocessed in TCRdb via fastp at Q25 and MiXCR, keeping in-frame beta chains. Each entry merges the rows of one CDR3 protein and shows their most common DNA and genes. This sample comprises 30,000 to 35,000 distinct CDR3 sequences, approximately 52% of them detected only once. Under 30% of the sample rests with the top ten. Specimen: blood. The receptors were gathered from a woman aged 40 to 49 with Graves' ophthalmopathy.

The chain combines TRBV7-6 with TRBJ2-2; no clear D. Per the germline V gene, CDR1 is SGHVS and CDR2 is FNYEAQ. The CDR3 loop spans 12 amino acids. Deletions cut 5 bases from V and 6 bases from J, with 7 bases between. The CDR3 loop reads CASSPYSGELFF. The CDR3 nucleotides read TGTGCCAGCAGCCCTTACTCCGGGGAGCTGTTTTTT.

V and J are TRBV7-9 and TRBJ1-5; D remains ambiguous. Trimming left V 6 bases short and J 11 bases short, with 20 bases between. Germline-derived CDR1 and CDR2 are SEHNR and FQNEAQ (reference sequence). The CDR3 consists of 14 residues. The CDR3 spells CASSSVGGKETQHF. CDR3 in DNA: TGTGCCAGCAGTTCGGTTGGAGGGAAAGAGACCCAGCATTTT.

CDR3 sequence (DNA): TGCAGTGCTAGATCTATGACTAGCGGGGGGGCGCGGAGCAATCAGCCCCAGCATTTT. Encoded protein: CSARSMTSGGARSNQPQHF. The chain recombines TRBV20-1 with TRBJ1-5; perhaps TRBD1 as D (6 bases). The CDR3 is 19 residues long. Germline CDR1 DFQATT, CDR2 SNEGSKA (reference sequence). The ends were cut back, 2 bases at V and 1 base at J, with 24 bases in the middle.

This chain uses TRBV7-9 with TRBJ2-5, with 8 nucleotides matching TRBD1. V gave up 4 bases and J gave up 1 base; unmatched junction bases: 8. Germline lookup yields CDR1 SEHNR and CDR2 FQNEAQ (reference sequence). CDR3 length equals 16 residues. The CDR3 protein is CASSSPGQAIQETQYF. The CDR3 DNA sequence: TGTGCCAGCAGCTCACCGGGACAGGCAATCCAAGAGACCCAGTACTTC.

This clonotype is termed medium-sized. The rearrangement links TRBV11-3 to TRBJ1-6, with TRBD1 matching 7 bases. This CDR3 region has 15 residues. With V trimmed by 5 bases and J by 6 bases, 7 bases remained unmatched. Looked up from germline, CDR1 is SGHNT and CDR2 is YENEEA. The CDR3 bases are TGTGCCAGCAGCCGCCCTGCAGGGGGTAATTCACCCCTCCACTTT. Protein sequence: CASSRPAGGNSPLHF.

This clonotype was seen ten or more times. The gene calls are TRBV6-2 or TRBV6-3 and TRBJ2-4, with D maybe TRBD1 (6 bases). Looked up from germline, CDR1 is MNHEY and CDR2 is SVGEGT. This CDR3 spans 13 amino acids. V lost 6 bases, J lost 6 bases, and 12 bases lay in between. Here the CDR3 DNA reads TGTGCCAGCAGACCGGTAGGGGGAAACATTCAGTACTTC. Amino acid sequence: CASRPVGGNIQYF.

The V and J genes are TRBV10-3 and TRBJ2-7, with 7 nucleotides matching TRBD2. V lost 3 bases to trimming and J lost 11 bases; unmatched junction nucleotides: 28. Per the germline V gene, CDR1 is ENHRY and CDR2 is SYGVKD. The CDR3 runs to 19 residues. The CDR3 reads CAISDHLGGRASDGGPKYF. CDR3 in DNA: TGTGCCATCAGTGATCATCTAGGAGGGAGGGCTTCAGACGGCGGGCCTAAGTACTTC.

CDR3 nucleotides: TGCGCCAGCAGCTCTACCGGGACAGGTTCCTATGGCTACACCTTC. Translation gives CASSSTGTGSYGYTF. The chain carries TRBV5-1 and TRBJ1-2, with 8 nucleotides matching TRBD1. This CDR3 spans 15 amino acids. The V segment lost 3 bases and the J segment 4 bases; nucleotides outside the gene matches: 8. Germline V CDR1 and CDR2: SGHRS, YFSETQ.

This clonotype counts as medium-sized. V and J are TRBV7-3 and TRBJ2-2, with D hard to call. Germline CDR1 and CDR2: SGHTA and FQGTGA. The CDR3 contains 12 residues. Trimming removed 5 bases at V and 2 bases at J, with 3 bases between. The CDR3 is CASSVNTGELFF. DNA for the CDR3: TGTGCCAGCAGCGTAAACACCGGGGAGCTGTTTTTT.

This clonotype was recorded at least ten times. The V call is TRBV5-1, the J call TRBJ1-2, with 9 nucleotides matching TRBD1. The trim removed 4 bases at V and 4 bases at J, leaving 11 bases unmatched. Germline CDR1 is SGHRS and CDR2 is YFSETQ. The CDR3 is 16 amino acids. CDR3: CASSPLPRTGVYGYTF. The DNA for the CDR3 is TGCGCCAGCAGCCCGTTACCTAGGACAGGGGTCTATGGCTACACCTTC.

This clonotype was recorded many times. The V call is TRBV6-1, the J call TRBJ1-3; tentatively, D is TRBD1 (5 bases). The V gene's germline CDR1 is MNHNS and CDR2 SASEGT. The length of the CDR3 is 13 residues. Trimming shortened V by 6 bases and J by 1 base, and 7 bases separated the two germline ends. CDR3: CASRGLSGNTIYF. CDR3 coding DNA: TGTGCCAGCAGGGGACTTTCTGGAAACACCATATATTTT.

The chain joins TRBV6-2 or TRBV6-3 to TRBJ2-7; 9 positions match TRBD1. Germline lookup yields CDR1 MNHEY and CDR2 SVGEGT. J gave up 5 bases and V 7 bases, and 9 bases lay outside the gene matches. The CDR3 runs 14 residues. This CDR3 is CASNLRTGEDEQYF. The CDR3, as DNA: TGTGCCAGCAACCTAAGGACAGGGGAGGACGAGCAGTACTTC.

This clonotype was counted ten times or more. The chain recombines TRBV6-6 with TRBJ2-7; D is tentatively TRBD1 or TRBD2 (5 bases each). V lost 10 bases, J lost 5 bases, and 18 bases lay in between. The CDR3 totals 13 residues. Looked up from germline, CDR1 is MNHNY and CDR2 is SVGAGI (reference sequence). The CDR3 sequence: CATMGVRYDEQYF. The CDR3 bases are TGTGCCACAATGGGGGTCCGCTACGACGAGCAGTACTTC.

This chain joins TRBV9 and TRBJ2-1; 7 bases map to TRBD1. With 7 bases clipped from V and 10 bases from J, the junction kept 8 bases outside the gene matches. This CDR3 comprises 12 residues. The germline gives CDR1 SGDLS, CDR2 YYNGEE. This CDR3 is CASSSRGQEQFF. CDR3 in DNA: TGTGCCAGCTCCAGTAGGGGACAGGAGCAGTTCTTC.

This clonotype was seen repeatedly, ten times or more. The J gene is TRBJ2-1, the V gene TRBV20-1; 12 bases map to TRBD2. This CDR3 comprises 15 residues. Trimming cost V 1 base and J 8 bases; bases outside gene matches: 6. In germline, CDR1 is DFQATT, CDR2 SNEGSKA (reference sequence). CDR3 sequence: CSARAPLAGGYEQFF. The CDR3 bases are TGCAGTGCTAGAGCCCCACTAGCGGGAGGCTATGAGCAGTTCTTC.

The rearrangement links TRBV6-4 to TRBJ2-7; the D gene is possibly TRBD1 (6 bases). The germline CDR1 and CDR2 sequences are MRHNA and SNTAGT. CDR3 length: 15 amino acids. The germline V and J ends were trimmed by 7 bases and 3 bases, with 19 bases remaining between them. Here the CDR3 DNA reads TGTGCCAGCACTCGGGACAAGTGCTATGGCTACGAGCAGTACTTC. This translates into CASTRDKCYGYEQYF.

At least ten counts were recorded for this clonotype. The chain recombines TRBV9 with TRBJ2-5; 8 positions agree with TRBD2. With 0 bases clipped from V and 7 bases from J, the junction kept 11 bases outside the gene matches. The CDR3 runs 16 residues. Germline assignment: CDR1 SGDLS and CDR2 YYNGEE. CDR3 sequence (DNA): TGTGCCAGCAGCGTAGCTCACGGGGGGGCCCGCACGACCCAGTACTTC. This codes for CASSVAHGGARTTQYF.

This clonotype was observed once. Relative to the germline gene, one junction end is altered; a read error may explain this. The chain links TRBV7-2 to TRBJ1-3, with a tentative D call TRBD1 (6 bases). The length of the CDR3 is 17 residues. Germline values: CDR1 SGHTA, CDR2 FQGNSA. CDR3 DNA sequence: TGTGCCTGCAGCTCAGACAGGCTAAGCAATTCTGGGAACACCATACATTTT. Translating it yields CACSSDRLSNSGNTIHF.

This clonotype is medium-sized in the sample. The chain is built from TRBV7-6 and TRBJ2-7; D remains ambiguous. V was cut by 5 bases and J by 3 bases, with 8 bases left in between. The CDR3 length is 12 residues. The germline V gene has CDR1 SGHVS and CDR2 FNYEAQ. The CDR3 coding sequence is TGTGCCAGCAGCGAGAACAGCTACGAGCAGTACTTC. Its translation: CASSENSYEQYF.

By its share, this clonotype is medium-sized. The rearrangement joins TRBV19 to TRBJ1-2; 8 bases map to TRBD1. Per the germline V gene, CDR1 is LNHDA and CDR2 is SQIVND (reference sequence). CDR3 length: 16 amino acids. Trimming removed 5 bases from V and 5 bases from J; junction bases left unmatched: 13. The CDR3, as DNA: TGTGCCAGTAGTGTCGACAGGGGACAAGCGGGATATGGCTACACCTTC. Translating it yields CASSVDRGQAGYGYTF.

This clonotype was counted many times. In nucleotides, the CDR3 is TGTGCCAGCAGTTTAGAGACGGGTGGGTCTGGAAACACCATATATTTT. This codes for CASSLETGGSGNTIYF. The rearrangement uses TRBV12-3 or TRBV12-4 and TRBJ1-3; no reliable D call. Trimming cost V 1 base and J 1 base, with 11 bases left between them. This CDR3 has 16 amino acids.

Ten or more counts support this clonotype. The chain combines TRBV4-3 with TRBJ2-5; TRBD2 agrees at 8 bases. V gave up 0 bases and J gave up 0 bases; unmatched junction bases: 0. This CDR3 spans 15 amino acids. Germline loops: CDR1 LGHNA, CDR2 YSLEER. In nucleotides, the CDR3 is TGCGCCAGCAGCCAAGAAGCGGGGGACCAAGAGACCCAGTACTTC. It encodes CASSQEAGDQETQYF.

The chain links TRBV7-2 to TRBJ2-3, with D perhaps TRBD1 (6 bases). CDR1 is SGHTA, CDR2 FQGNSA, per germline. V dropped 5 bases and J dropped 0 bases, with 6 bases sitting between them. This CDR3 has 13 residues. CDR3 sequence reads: CASSGGSTDTQYF. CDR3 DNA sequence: TGTGCCAGCAGCGGGGGCAGCACAGATACGCAGTATTTT. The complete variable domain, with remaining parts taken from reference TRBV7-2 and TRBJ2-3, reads GAGVSQSPSNKVTEKGKDVELRCDPISGHTALYWYRQSLGQGLEFLIYFQGNSAPDKSGLPSDRFSAERTGGSVSTLTIQRTQQEDSAVYLCASSGGSTDTQYFGPGTRLTVL.

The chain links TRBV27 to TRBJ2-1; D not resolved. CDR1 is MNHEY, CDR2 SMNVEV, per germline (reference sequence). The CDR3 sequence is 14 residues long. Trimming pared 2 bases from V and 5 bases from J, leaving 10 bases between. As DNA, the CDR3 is TGTGCCAGCAGTTTACAGGAAACTAACAATGAGCAGTTCTTC. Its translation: CASSLQETNNEQFF.

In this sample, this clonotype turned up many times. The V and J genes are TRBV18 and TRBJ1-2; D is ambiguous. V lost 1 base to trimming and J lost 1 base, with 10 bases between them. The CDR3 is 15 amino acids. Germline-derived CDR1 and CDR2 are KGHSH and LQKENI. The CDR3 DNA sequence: TGTGCCAGCTCACCACGTGGGCAGCATAACTATGGCTACACCTTC. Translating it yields CASSPRGQHNYGYTF.

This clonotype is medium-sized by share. The CDR3 loop reads CAIRDSAGHQPQHF. In DNA form, the CDR3 reads TGTGCCATCAGGGACAGCGCCGGACATCAGCCCCAGCATTTT. The chain joins TRBV10-3 to TRBJ1-5; D is possibly TRBD1 (6 bases). V gave up 6 bases and J gave up 5 bases, with 14 bases separating them. Germline loops: CDR1 ENHRY, CDR2 SYGVKD. The CDR3 extends over 14 amino acids.

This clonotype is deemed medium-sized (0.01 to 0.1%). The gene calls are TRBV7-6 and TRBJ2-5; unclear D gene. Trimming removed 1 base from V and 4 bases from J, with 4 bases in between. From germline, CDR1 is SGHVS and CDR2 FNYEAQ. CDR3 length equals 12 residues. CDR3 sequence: CASSLDRETQYF. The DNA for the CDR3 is TGTGCCAGCAGCTTAGACCGAGAGACCCAGTACTTC.

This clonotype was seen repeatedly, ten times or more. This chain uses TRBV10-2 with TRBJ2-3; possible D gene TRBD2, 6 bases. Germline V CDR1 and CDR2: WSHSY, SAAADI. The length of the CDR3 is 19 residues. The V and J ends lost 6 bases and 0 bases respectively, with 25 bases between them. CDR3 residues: CASREGWVRTVTSTDTQYF. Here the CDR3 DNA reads TGCGCCAGCAGGGAGGGTTGGGTCCGGACCGTTACTAGCACAGATACGCAGTATTTT.